The sequence of this T cell receptor (beta chain) was determined in a study of post-analysis software for immune sequencing data. The study's findings and limits: Patients showed TRBV5-6, TRBV5-1 and TRBV20-1 among a few TRBV segments more frequent than in controls.

Sequencing libraries made from TCR beta cDNA carried unique molecular identifiers. TCRdb re-derived calls from the PCR reads in MiXCR, one entry per CDR3 protein. The data hold about 810,000 distinct CDR3 sequences, with roughly 50% observed a single time. About this clonotype: Antigen unknown.

V lost 3 bases, J lost 5 bases, and 11 bases lay in between. The CDR3 runs 15 residues. The J gene is TRBJ1-6, the V gene TRBV12-3 or TRBV12-4, with a weak D call TRBD1 (5 bases). The origin of this receptor is a girl aged 10-17 years with multiple sclerosis. The sample comprised blood. The CDR3 spells CASSFRTRDNSPLHF. The CDR3 DNA is TGTGCCAGCAGTTTCCGGACAAGGGATAATTCACCCCTCCACTTT.